This T cell receptor (beta chain) appears in the sequencing data of a study of somatic mutations in cytotoxic T cells in rheumatoid arthritis. General study results and limits: Rising age went with increasing CD8+ clonality in rheumatoid arthritis patients; healthy controls showed no such increase.

Assay used: immunoSEQ multiplex PCR; TCRdb lists only in-frame clones, some missing. This sample carries about 12,000 clones, approximately 80% of them seen once, and the ten largest clones take roughly an eighth. As regards this clone: Its antigen is undetermined.

Each population, CD4+ and CD8+ cells, was isolated by positive magnetic bead selection and checked for purity by flow cytometry. CDR3 length: 14 residues. Trimming left V 2 bases short and J 8 bases short, with 13 bases between. Germline V gene sequence: CDR1 MRHNA, CDR2 SNTAGT. Sequencing was done on a sample of CD8+ T cells sorted from blood. The chain links TRBV6-4 to TRBJ2-1; D is perhaps TRBD1 (6 bases). The sequence was collected from a man aged 45-65 years in good health. In DNA, the CDR3 is TGTGCCAGCAGTGACAGGGGGTTCCCCGATGAGCAGTTCTTC. It codes for CASSDRGFPDEQFF.